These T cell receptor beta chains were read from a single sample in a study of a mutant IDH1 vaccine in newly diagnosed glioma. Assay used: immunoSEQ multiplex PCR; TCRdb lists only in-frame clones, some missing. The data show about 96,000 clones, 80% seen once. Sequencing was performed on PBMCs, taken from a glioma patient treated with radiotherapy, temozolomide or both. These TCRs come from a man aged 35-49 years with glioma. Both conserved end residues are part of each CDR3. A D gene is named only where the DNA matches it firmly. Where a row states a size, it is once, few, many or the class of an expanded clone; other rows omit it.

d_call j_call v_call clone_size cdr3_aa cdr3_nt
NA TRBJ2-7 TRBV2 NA CASRRQWTEYNYEQYF TGTGCCAGCAGGCGCCAATGGACAGAGTATAACTACGAGCAGTACTTC
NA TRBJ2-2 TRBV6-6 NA CASSYVSGTTGELFF TGTGCCAGCAGTTACGTATCTGGGACCACCGGGGAGCTGTTTTTT
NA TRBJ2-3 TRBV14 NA CASSQDVAVGTDTQYF TGTGCCAGCAGCCAAGATGTGGCAGTCGGCACAGATACGCAGTATTTT
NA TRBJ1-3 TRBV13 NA CASSLMGGRSPGNTIYF TGTGCCAGCAGCCTAATGGGGGGTCGGAGTCCTGGAAACACCATATATTTT
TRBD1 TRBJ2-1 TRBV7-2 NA CASSGGPGQGEGEQFF TGTGCCAGCAGCGGAGGACCGGGACAGGGGGAGGGTGAGCAGTTCTTC
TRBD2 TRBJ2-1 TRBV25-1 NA CASKGGSPYNEQFF TGTGCCAGCAAAGGCGGGAGCCCCTACAATGAGCAGTTCTTC
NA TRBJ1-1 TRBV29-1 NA CSVGQSNTEAFF TGCAGTGTCGGACAGTCGAACACTGAAGCTTTCTTT
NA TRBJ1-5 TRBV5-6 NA CASSPRQYSNQPQHF TGTGCCAGCAGCCCTAGACAGTATAGCAATCAGCCCCAGCATTTT
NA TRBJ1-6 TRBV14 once CASSLARGGNSPLHF TGTGCCAGCAGCCTCGCTAGGGGTGGTAATTCACCCCTCCACTTT
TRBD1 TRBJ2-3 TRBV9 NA CASSGQGFLDTQYF TGTGCCAGCAGCGGACAGGGGTTTTTGGATACGCAGTATTTT
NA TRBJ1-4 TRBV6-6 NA CASSYRFRTGLFF TGTGCCAGCAGTTATAGATTTAGGACGGGACTGTTTTTT
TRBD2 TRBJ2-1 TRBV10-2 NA CASSEMGGIGANSYNEQFF TGCGCCAGCAGCGAGATGGGGGGGATTGGGGCTAACTCCTACAATGAGCAGTTCTTC
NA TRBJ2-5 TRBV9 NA CASRRYQETQYF TGTGCCAGCCGAAGGTACCAAGAGACCCAGTACTTC
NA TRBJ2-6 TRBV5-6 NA CASSLGQALSGANVLTF TGTGCCAGCAGCTTGGGACAAGCTCTCTCTGGGGCCAACGTCCTGACTTTC
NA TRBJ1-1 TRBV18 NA CASSPVQLSMNTEAFF TGTGCCAGCTCACCAGTCCAGCTATCCATGAACACTGAAGCTTTCTTT